The 30 T cell receptor beta chains below all came from one sample that was sequenced in a study of cytomegalovirus exposure and HLA in healthy donors. The study ran its PCR with 60 Vbeta and 13 Jbeta primers. The protocol was immunoSEQ multiplex PCR, while the TCRdb copy is restricted to in-frame clones and leaves out a portion. The data hold over 150,000 clones, with roughly two thirds observed a single time. Sequenced: PBMCs. All receptors come from a woman younger than 45 in good health and CMV-seronegative.

This chain joins TRBV6-6 and TRBJ2-1; D not resolved. The germline V gene encodes CDR1 MNHNY and CDR2 SVGAGI (reference sequence). V was cut by 6 bases and J by 4 bases, with 10 bases left in between. The CDR3 is made up of 13 amino acids. The CDR3 reads CASSPLSYNEQFF. CDR3 in DNA: TGTGCCAGCAGCCCACTGAGTTACAATGAGCAGTTCTTC.

This chain's CDR3 is CASRPTSSGANVLTF. The CDR3 DNA is TGTGCCAGCAGACCGACATCCTCTGGGGCCAACGTCCTGACTTTC. The rearrangement uses TRBV7-6 and TRBJ2-6, with D uncertain. V lost 6 bases and J 0 bases, leaving 9 bases between the germline ends. The CDR3 is made up of 15 amino acids. Germline V gene lookup returns CDR1 SGHVS and CDR2 FNYEAQ.

J is TRBJ2-2 and V is TRBV19; 13 bases agree with TRBD2. The CDR3 length is 17 residues. V gave up 7 bases and J gave up 5 bases; unmatched junction bases: 10. The germline gives CDR1 LNHDA, CDR2 SQIVND (reference sequence). CDR3 protein: CASIRRLAGGNTGELFF. The CDR3 DNA follows: TGTGCCAGTATTAGACGACTAGCGGGGGGAAATACCGGGGAGCTGTTTTTT.

This clone has just one count. The rearrangement joins TRBV18 to TRBJ1-1; no clear D gene. CDR1 is KGHSH and CDR2 is LQKENI in the germline V gene. The germline V and J ends were trimmed by 0 bases and 3 bases, with 8 bases remaining between them. This CDR3 is 14 amino acids long. The CDR3 here is CASSPPSVYTEAFF. DNA of the CDR3: TGTGCCAGCTCACCACCCTCGGTTTACACTGAAGCTTTCTTT. Drawing the rest from reference TRBV18 and TRBJ1-1, the complete variable domain is NAGVMQNPRHLVRRRGQEARLRCSPMKGHSHVYWYRQLPEEGLKFMVYLQKENIIDESGMPKERFSAEFPKEGPSILRIQQVVRGDSAAYFCASSPPSVYTEAFFGQGTRLTVV.

The rearrangement links TRBV4-2 to TRBJ2-1, with TRBD2 identical over 11 bases. The length of the CDR3 is 15 residues. V lost 1 base to trimming and J lost 6 bases; unmatched junction nucleotides: 2. Germline CDR1 LGHNA, CDR2 YNFKEQ. In DNA form, the CDR3 reads TGTGCCAGCAGCCAAGCTAGCGGGGGGTTCAATGAGCAGTTCTTC. Translating it yields CASSQASGGFNEQFF.

The V gene is TRBV19, the J gene TRBJ2-7; 8 nucleotides match TRBD1. Unmatched junction bases numbered 9, after V lost 11 bases and J lost 0 bases. Germline V gives CDR1 LNHDA, CDR2 SQIVND (reference sequence). CDR3 size: 14 residues. In DNA, the CDR3 is TGTGCCTGTGGGGCCAGGGGGCTCTCCTACGAGCAGTACTTC. It translates to CACGARGLSYEQYF. The full variable domain, in which reference TRBV19 and TRBJ2-7 provide the parts outside the CDR3, is DGGITQSPKYLFRKEGQNVTLSCEQNLNHDAMYWYRQDPGQGLRLIYYSQIVNDFQKGDIAEGYSVSREKKESFPLTVTSAQKNPTAFYLCACGARGLSYEQYFGPGTRLTVT.

This clone showed up just a few times. The chain is built from TRBV11-3 and TRBJ2-7; D might be TRBD2 (5 bases). Per germline, CDR1 SGHNT and CDR2 YENEEA. The CDR3 contains 16 residues. V lost 10 bases to trimming and J lost 0 bases, with 22 bases between them. CDR3 in DNA: TGTGCCAAAAAAAAGGGTGAGGAGGCTTACTCCTACGAGCAGTACTTC. The encoded protein is CAKKKGEEAYSYEQYF.

The rearrangement joins TRBV9 to TRBJ2-3; 7 bases agree with TRBD1. V trimming: 0 bases; J trimming: 3 bases; junction bases outside the gene matches: 10. Per the germline V gene, CDR1 is SGDLS and CDR2 is YYNGEE. The CDR3 has 17 amino acids. This CDR3 reads CASSVGGGQTGTDTQYF. Written as DNA, the CDR3 is TGTGCCAGCAGCGTAGGAGGGGGCCAAACAGGGACAGATACGCAGTATTTT.

This clone was seen a single time. Here the CDR3 reads CASSPLGGRNGYTF. The CDR3 DNA reads as TGTGCCAGCAGCCCCCTCGGGGGGCGAAATGGCTACACCTTC. The genes are TRBV7-6 and TRBJ1-2; D possibly corresponds to TRBD1 (6 bases). CDR3 length: 14 amino acids. Trimming shortened V by 5 bases and J by 6 bases, and 16 bases separated the two germline ends. Germline CDR1 is SGHVS and CDR2 is FNYEAQ.

In its sample, this clone was seen a few times. The chain combines TRBV2 with TRBJ2-6, with D tentatively TRBD2 (6 bases). Germline V CDR1 and CDR2: SNHLY, FYNNEI. Trimming stripped 1 base from V and 0 bases from J, with 13 bases between. CDR3 length: 18 residues. CDR3 nucleotide sequence: TGTGCCAGCAGTGAAGGGGGACGGGGGAGCTCTGGGGCCAACGTCCTGACTTTC. Its protein is CASSEGGRGSSGANVLTF.

As to this clone: The same CDR3 is also encoded by other DNA sequences in this sample. The V gene is TRBV2, the J gene TRBJ2-3; tentative D call: TRBD2 (5 bases). V was shortened by 6 bases and J by 4 bases, with 14 bases between the two germline ends. Germline values: CDR1 SNHLY, CDR2 FYNNEI. This CDR3 comprises 14 residues. The CDR3 protein is CASRERLLSDTQYF. The CDR3 nucleotides are TGTGCCAGCAGAGAAAGACTACTATCAGATACGCAGTATTTT.

The chain couples TRBV5-6 to TRBJ1-2, with unresolved D. The CDR3 covers 14 residues. Germline CDR1 is SGHDT and CDR2 is YYEEEE. Trimming stripped 0 bases from V and 4 bases from J, with 10 bases between. CDR3 region: CASSLVNLGYGYTF. The CDR3 coding sequence is TGTGCCAGCAGCTTGGTAAATCTAGGCTATGGCTACACCTTC.

The chain joins TRBV6-1 to TRBJ1-5, with D perhaps matching TRBD1 (5 bases). Trimming took off 4 bases at V and 7 bases at J, with 11 bases between the two ends. The CDR3 totals 13 residues. Germline CDR1 and CDR2: MNHNS and SASEGT. CDR3 bases: TGTGCCAGCAGTGGGGTGGAGGGGCAGCCCCAGCATTTT. This translates into CASSGVEGQPQHF.

A single count supports this clone. The chain links TRBV4-2 to TRBJ1-1, with D unresolved. CDR1 is LGHNA and CDR2 is YNFKEQ in the germline V gene. The CDR3 is 16 residues long. V gave up 0 bases and J gave up 4 bases, with 15 bases separating them. CDR3 DNA sequence: TGTGCCAGCAGCCAAGATAGATTGAGTCTGATCACTGAAGCTTTCTTT. Its translation is CASSQDRLSLITEAFF.

V usage is TRBV2 and J usage is TRBJ2-5; D might be TRBD2 (6 bases). V lost 4 bases to trimming and J lost 11 bases, with 20 bases between them. The CDR3 is 14 residues long. Germline CDR1 reads SNHLY; CDR2 reads FYNNEI. CDR3 region: CASSASRRAREQYF. For the CDR3, the DNA is TGTGCCAGCAGTGCCTCTCGGAGGGCGAGGGAGCAGTACTTC.

This clone was detected only once. V usage is TRBV4-1 and J usage is TRBJ2-7; the match to TRBD2 covers 8 bases. Losses at the gene ends were 1 base for V and 2 bases for J; bases not matched to a gene: 4. The CDR3 runs to 15 residues. Germline assignment: CDR1 MGHRA and CDR2 YSYEKL. The CDR3 here is CASSQGGAGAYEQYF. The CDR3 DNA reads as TGCGCCAGCAGCCAAGGGGGAGCGGGGGCCTACGAGCAGTACTTC.

The V gene is TRBV28, the J gene TRBJ2-7, with 10 bases lining up with TRBD1. The CDR3 has 17 residues. With 6 bases clipped from V and 5 bases from J, the junction kept 16 bases outside the gene matches. Germline assignment: CDR1 MDHEN and CDR2 SYDVKM. The CDR3 is CASRLGLDRGRLNEQYF. DNA of the CDR3: TGTGCCAGCAGACTCGGGCTTGACAGGGGGCGCTTAAACGAGCAGTACTTC.

This CDR3 reads CASSLSPGKADTQYF. CDR3 DNA: TGTGCCAGCAGCTTAAGTCCGGGGAAGGCAGATACGCAGTATTTT. The V call is TRBV7-7, the J call TRBJ2-3, with D possibly being TRBD2 (5 bases). Germline V gene lookup returns CDR1 SSHAT and CDR2 FNYEAQ (reference sequence). V gave up 2 bases and J gave up 4 bases, with 13 bases separating them. The CDR3 covers 15 residues.

A few counts support this clone. J is TRBJ2-1 and V is TRBV28, with TRBD1 matching over 10 bases. The CDR3 loop spans 15 amino acids. Germline V CDR1 and CDR2: MDHEN, SYDVKM. Germline trimming cut 3 bases from V and 3 bases from J; bases unmatched to any gene: 2. Here the CDR3 DNA reads TGTGCCAGCAGTTTGGGGACAGGGGACTACAATGAGCAGTTCTTC. Amino acids: CASSLGTGDYNEQFF.

V usage is TRBV20-1 and J usage is TRBJ1-1; a weak D match, TRBD1 (5 bases). This CDR3 contains 11 residues. V lost 5 bases to trimming and J lost 10 bases, with 14 bases between them. Germline CDR1 is DFQATT and CDR2 is SNEGSKA (reference sequence). CDR3 bases: TGCAGTGCTCCAAGGGGTATGTTAGCTTTCTTT. Protein sequence: CSAPRGMLAFF.

The genes are TRBV15 and TRBJ1-6; D unclear. V lost 0 bases and J lost 0, with 6 bases in between. This CDR3 comprises 16 residues. Germline CDR1 and CDR2: LNHNV and YYDKDF (reference sequence). The CDR3, as DNA: TGTGCCACCAGCAGAGAACAGAGCTCCTATAATTCACCCCTCCACTTT. This translates into CATSREQSSYNSPLHF. The entire variable domain, with the rest obtained from reference TRBV15 and TRBJ1-6, is as follows: DAMVIQNPRYQVTQFGKPVTLSCSQTLNHNVMYWYQQKSSQAPKLLFHYYDKDFNNEADTPDNFQSRRPNTSFCFLDIRSPGLGDTAMYLCATSREQSSYNSPLHFGNGTRLTVT.

This clone has a handful of counts. The rearrangement links TRBV30 to TRBJ2-7; possibly TRBD1 for D (5 bases). The CDR3 is made up of 12 amino acids. The germline V gene has CDR1 GTSNPN and CDR2 SVGIG (reference sequence). V lost 5 bases to trimming and J lost 4 bases, with 12 bases between them. The CDR3: CAWGASGYEQYF. The CDR3 bases are TGTGCCTGGGGGGCCTCAGGATACGAGCAGTACTTC.

This clone was seen a few times. This rearrangement joins TRBV6-5 to TRBJ2-6; no definite D call. Germline loops: CDR1 MNHEY, CDR2 SVGAGI. The CDR3 runs to 14 residues. Trimming pared 5 bases from V and 2 bases from J, leaving 7 bases between. In DNA, the CDR3 is TGTGCCAGCAGTCTAGAAACTGGGGCCAACGTCCTGACTTTC. Its translation: CASSLETGANVLTF.

V gene TRBV29-1 combines with J gene TRBJ2-1; 8 bases align to TRBD2. Germline trimming cut 4 bases from V and 7 bases from J; bases unmatched to any gene: 9. This CDR3 has 14 amino acids. CDR1 and CDR2 (germline): SQVTM, ANQGSEA. CDR3 DNA: TGCAGCGTTGTTGGGCTAGCGGGTAGGAATGAGCAGTTCTTC. Its translation: CSVVGLAGRNEQFF.

The V call is TRBV9, the J call TRBJ1-3; D might be TRBD1 (6 bases). Trimming removed 0 bases at V and 1 base at J, with 14 bases between. There are 17 residues in the CDR3. The germline V gene encodes CDR1 SGDLS and CDR2 YYNGEE. In DNA form, the CDR3 reads TGTGCCAGCAGCGTAGCTGCCCACAGGGCTTCTGGAAACACCATATATTTT. Protein sequence: CASSVAAHRASGNTIYF. Variable domain in full (rest from reference TRBV9 and TRBJ1-3): DSGVTQTPKHLITATGQRVTLRCSPRSGDLSVYWYQQSLDQGLQFLIQYYNGEERAKGNILERFSAQQFPDLHSELNLSSLELGDSALYFCASSVAAHRASGNTIYFGEGSWLTVV.

V is TRBV4-2 and J is TRBJ2-7; no clear D. The CDR3 spans 15 residues. Germline V lookup: CDR1 LGHNA, CDR2 YNFKEQ. With 4 bases removed from V and 0 bases from J, the gap between germline ends came to 13 bases. The CDR3 is CASSPGAGSSYEQYF. Here the CDR3 DNA reads TGTGCCAGCAGCCCCGGAGCTGGAAGCTCCTACGAGCAGTACTTC.

The chain employs TRBV7-2 and TRBJ1-1; a weak D match, TRBD1 (5 bases). CDR1 SGHTA and CDR2 FQGNSA come from the germline V gene. The ends were cut back, 5 bases at V and 1 base at J, with 11 bases in the middle. The CDR3 totals 14 residues. The CDR3 loop reads CASSARQGNTEAFF. CDR3 DNA sequence: TGTGCCAGCAGCGCACGGCAGGGGAACACTGAAGCTTTCTTT.

This chain connects TRBV10-3 to TRBJ2-7; a possible D gene is TRBD2 (5 bases). V was cut by 7 bases and J by 0 bases, with 13 bases left in between. Germline loops: CDR1 ENHRY, CDR2 SYGVKD. This CDR3 is built from 14 residues. In DNA form, the CDR3 reads TGTGCCATCACTGGACTCACGAGCTCCTACGAGCAGTACTTC. Its protein is CAITGLTSSYEQYF.

This chain links TRBV28 with TRBJ1-2; D uncertain. The CDR3 runs 13 residues. The ends were cut back, 5 bases at V and 5 bases at J, with 12 bases in the middle. CDR1 and CDR2 from the germline V gene are MDHEN and SYDVKM. The CDR3 protein is CASSPGFGYGYTF. The CDR3 coding sequence is TGTGCCAGCAGTCCCGGGTTTGGGTATGGCTACACCTTC.

This clone has more than one count but fewer than ten. CDR3 coding DNA: TGTGCCAGCAGCACCGGGTTTATGGGTGGGGAGCTGTTTTTT. Translated, it gives CASSTGFMGGELFF. This sequence joins TRBV7-2 and TRBJ2-2; no firm D call. The germline gives CDR1 SGHTA, CDR2 FQGNSA. The V end lost 5 bases, the J end lost 8 bases, and 15 bases lay between the germline ends. The CDR3 totals 14 residues.